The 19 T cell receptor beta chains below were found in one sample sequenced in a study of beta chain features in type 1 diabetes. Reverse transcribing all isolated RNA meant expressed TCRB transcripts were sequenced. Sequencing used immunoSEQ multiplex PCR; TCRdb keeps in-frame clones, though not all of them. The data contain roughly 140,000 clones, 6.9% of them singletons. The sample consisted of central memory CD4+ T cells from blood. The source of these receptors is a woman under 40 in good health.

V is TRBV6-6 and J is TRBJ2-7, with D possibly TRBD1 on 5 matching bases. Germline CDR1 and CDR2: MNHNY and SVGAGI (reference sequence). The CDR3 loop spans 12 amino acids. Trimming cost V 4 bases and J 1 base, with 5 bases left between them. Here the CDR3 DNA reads TGTGCCAGCAGTTCAGGGTCCTACGAGCAGTACTTC. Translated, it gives CASSSGSYEQYF.

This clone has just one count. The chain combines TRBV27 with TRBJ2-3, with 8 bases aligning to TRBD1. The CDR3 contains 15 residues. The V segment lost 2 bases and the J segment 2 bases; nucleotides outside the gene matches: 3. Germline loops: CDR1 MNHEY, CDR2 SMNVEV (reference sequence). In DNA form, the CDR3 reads TGTGCCAGCAGTTTACAGGGGGCTTTCACAGATACGCAGTATTTT. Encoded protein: CASSLQGAFTDTQYF.

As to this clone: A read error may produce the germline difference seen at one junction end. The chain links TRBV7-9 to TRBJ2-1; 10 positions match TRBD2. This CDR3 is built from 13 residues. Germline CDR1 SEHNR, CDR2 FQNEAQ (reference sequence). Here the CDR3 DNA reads TGCGCCAGGACTAGCGGCCGATACAATGAGCAGTTCTTC. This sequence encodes CARTSGRYNEQFF.

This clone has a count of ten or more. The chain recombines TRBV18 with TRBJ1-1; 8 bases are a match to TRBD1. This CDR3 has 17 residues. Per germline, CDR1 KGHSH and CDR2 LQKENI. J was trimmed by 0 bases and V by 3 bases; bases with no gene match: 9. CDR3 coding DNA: TGTGCCAGCTCACCCAACGGACAGGGTTCCATGAACACTGAAGCTTTCTTT. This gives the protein CASSPNGQGSMNTEAFF.

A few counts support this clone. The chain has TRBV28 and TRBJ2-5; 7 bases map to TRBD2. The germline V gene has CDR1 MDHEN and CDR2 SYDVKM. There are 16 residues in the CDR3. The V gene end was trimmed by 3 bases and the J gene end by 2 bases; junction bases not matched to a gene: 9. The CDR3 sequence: CASSFPGGSSQETQYF. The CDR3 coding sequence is TGTGCCAGCAGTTTTCCTGGCGGGAGTTCACAAGAGACCCAGTACTTC.

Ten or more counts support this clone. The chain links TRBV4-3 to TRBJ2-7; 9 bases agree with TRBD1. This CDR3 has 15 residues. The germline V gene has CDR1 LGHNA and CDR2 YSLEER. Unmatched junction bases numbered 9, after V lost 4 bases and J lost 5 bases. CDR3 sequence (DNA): TGCGCCAGCAGCCCAAGGACAGGGGTTCCTAACGAGCAGTACTTC. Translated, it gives CASSPRTGVPNEQYF.

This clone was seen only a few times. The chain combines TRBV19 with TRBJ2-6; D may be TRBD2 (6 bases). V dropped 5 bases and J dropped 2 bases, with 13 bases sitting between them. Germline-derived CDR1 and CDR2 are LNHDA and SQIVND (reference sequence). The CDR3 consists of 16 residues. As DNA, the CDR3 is TGTGCCAGTAGTGCAGCGGGCAGGACTGGGGCCAACGTCCTGACTTTC. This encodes CASSAAGRTGANVLTF.

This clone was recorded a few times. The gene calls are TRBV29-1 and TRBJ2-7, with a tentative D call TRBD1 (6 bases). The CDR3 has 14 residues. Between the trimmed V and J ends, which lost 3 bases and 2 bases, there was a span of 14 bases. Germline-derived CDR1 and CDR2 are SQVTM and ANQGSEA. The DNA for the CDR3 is TGCAGCGTTGATCTCAGGGGCGGAACCTACGAGCAGTACTTC. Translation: CSVDLRGGTYEQYF.

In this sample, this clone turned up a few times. Here the CDR3 DNA reads TGTGCCAGCTCACCACCGCTAGCGGGGTTAAACAATGAGCAGTTCTTC. This gives the protein CASSPPLAGLNNEQFF. The chain joins TRBV18 to TRBJ2-1; 9 nucleotides match TRBD2. V lost 0 bases and J lost 5; bases outside the gene matches: 5. Germline V lookup: CDR1 KGHSH, CDR2 LQKENI. The CDR3 totals 16 residues.

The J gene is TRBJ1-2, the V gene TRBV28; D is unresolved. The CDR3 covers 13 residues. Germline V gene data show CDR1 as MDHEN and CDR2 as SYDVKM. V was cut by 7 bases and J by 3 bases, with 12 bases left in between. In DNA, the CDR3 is TGTGCCAGCACCCCCGGGAGGCACTATGGCTACACCTTC. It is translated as CASTPGRHYGYTF.

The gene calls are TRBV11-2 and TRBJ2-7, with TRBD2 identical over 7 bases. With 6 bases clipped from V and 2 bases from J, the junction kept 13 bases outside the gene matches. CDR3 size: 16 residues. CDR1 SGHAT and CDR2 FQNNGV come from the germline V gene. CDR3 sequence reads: CASSLQHSGGTYEQYF. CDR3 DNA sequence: TGTGCCAGCAGTCTTCAACATTCCGGGGGGACCTACGAGCAGTACTTC.

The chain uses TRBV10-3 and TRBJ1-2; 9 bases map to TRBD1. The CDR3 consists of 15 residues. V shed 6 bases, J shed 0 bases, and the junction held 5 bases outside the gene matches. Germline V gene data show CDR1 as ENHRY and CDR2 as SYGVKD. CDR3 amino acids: CAIRGQGDSNYGYTF. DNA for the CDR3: TGTGCCATCAGGGGACAGGGCGACTCTAACTATGGCTACACCTTC.

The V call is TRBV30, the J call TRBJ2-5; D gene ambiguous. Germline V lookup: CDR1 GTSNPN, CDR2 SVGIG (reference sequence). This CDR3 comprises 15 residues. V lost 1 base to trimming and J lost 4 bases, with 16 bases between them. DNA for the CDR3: TGTGCCTGGAGTGAAGATTCGGGTCACCGAGAGACCCAGTACTTC. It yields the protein CAWSEDSGHRETQYF.

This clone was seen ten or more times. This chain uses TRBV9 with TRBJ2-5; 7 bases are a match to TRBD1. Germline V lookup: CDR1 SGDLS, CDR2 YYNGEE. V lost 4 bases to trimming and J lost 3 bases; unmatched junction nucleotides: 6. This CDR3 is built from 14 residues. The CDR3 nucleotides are TGTGCCAGCAGCCTCTCCGGGACAGAAGAGACCCAGTACTTC. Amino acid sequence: CASSLSGTEETQYF.

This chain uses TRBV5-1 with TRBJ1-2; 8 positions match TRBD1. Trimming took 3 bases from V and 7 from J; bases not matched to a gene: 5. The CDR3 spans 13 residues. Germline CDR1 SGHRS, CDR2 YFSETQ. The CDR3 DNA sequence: TGCGCCAGCAGCTGGGGGACAGGTCTTGGCTACACCTTC. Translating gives CASSWGTGLGYTF.

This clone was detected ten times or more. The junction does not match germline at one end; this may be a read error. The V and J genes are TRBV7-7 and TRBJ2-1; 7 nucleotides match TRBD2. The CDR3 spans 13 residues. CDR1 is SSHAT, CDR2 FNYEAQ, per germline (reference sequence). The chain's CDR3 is CASSLSSGHEQFF. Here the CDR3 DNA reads TGTGCTAGCAGCTTGTCTAGCGGACATGAGCAGTTCTTC.

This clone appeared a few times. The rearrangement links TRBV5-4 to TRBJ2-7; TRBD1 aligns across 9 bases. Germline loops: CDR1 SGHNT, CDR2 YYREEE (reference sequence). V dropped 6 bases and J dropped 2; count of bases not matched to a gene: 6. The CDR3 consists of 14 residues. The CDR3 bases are TGTGCCAGCAATAGGACAGGGGCCCCCTACGAGCAGTACTTC. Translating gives CASNRTGAPYEQYF.

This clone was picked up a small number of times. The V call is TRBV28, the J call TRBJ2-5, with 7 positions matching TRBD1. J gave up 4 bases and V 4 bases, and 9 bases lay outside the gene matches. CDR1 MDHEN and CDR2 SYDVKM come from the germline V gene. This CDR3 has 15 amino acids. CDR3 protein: CASSSPRGMIETQYF. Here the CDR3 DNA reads TGTGCCAGCAGTTCCCCCAGGGGGATGATAGAGACCCAGTACTTC.

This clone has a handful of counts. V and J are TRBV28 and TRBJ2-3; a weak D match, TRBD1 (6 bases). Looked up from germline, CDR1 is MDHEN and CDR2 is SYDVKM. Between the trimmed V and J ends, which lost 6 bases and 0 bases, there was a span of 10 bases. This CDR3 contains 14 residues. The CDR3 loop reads CASRTGQSTDTQYF. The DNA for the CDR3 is TGTGCCAGCAGGACGGGACAAAGCACAGATACGCAGTATTTT.